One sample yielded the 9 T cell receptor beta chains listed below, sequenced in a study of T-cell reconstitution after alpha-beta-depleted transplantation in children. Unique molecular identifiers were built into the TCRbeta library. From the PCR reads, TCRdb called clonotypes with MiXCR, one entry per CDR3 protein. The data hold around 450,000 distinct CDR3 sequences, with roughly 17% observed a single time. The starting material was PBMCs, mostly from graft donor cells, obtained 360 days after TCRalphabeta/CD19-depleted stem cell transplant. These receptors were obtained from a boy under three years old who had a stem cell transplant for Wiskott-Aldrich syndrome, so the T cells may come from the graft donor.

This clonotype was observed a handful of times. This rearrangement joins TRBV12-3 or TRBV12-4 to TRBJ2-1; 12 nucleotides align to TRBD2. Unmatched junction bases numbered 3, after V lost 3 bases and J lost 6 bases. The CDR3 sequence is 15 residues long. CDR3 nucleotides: TGTGCCAGCAGTTTGACTAGCGGGGGAGGCAATGAGCAGTTCTTC. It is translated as CASSLTSGGGNEQFF.

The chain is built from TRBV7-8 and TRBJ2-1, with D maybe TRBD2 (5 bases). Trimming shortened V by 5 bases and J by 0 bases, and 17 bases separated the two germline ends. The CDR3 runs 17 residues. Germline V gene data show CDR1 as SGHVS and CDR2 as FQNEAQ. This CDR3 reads CASSPRLTSGSYNEQFF. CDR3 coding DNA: TGTGCCAGCAGCCCCCGACTAACCTCAGGCTCCTACAATGAGCAGTTCTTC.

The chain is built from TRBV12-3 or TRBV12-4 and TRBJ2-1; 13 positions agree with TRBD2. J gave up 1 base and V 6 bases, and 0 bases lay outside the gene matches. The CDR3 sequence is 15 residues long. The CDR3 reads CASRTSGRSYNEQFF. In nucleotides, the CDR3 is TGTGCCAGCAGGACTAGCGGGAGGTCCTACAATGAGCAGTTCTTC.

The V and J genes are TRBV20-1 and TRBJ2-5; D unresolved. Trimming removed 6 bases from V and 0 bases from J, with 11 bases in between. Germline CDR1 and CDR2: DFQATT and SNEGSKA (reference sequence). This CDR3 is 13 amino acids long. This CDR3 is CSALPTNQETQYF. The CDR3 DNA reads TGCAGTGCCCTTCCTACCAACCAAGAGACCCAGTACTTC.

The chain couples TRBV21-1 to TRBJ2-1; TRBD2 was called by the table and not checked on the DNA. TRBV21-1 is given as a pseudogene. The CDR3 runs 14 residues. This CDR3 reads CASGTSGRYNEQFF. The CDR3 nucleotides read TGTGCCAGCGGTACTAGCGGGAGGTACAATGAGCAGTTCTTC.

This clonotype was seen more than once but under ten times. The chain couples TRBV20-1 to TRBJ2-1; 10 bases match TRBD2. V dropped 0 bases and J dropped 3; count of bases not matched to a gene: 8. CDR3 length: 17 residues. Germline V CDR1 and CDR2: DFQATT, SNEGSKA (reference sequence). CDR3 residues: CSARDPSGRAVYNEQFF. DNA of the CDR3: TGCAGTGCTAGAGATCCAAGCGGGAGGGCCGTCTACAATGAGCAGTTCTTC.

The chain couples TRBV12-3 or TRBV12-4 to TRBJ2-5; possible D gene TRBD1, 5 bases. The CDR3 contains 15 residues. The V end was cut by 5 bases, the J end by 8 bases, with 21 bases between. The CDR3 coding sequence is TGTGCCAGCAGTCAAAGCTCACAGGACCGTAGAACCCAGTACTTC. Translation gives CASSQSSQDRRTQYF.

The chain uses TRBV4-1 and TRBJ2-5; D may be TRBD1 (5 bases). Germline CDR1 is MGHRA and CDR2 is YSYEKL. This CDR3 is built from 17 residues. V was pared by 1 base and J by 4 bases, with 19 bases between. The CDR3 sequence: CASSQVRGHPVPETQYF. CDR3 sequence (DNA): TGCGCCAGCAGCCAAGTGAGAGGACATCCCGTGCCAGAGACCCAGTACTTC.

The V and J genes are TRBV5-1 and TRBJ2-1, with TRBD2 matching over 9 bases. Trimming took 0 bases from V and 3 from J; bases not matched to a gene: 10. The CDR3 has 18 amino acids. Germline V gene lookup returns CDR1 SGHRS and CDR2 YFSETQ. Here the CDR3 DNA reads TGCGCCAGCAGCTTGGGCCTCTTTAGCGGGGGCCTCTACAATGAGCAGTTCTTC. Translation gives CASSLGLFSGGLYNEQFF.